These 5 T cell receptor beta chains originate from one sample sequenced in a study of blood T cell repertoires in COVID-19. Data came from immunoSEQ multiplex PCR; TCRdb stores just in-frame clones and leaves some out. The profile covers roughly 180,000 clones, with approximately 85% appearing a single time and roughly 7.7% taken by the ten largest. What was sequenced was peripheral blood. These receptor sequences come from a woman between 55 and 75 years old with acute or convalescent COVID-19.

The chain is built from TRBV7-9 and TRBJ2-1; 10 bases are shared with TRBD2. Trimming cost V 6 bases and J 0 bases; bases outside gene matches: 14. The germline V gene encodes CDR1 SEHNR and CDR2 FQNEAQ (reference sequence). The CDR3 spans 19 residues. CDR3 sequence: CASSLPGRGLADSYNEQFF. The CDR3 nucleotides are TGTGCCAGCAGTTTACCCGGCAGAGGACTAGCGGACTCCTACAATGAGCAGTTCTTC.

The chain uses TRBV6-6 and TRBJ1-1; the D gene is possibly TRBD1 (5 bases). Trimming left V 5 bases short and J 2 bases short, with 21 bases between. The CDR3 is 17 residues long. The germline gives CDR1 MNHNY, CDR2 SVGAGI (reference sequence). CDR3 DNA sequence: TGTGCCAGCAGTCGAGGGGCAGGCCTGACTGATAACACTGAAGCTTTCTTT. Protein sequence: CASSRGAGLTDNTEAFF.

Here the CDR3 reads CASSPYRGQGEGTQYF. In DNA form, the CDR3 reads TGCGCCAGCAGCCCCTACCGGGGACAGGGGGAAGGGACCCAGTACTTC. The rearrangement uses TRBV4-1 and TRBJ2-5; 11 positions match TRBD1. The CDR3 has 16 residues. The V gene end was trimmed by 4 bases and the J gene end by 7 bases; junction bases not matched to a gene: 11. CDR1 MGHRA and CDR2 YSYEKL come from the germline V gene.

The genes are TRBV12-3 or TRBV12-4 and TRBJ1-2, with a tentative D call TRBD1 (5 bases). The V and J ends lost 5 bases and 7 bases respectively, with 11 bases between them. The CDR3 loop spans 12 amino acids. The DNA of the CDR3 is TGTGCCAGCAGTATCGGGGACTCTGGCTACACCTTC. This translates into CASSIGDSGYTF.

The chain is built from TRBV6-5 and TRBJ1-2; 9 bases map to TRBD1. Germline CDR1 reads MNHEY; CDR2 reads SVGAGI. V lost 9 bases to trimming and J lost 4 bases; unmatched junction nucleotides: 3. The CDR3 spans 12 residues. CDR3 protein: CASETGGYGYTF. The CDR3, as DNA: TGTGCCAGTGAGACAGGGGGCTATGGCTACACCTTC.